The clone carrying this T cell receptor beta chain was counted once. The data are from a study of blood T cell repertoires in COVID-19. Study-level information: Samples taken during acute and convalescent COVID-19 were collected in the United States, Italy and Spain. Sources were T cells, B-cell-depleted T cells, or PBMCs; the material itself was cDNA or gDNA.

The authors' processing: Using reference gene primer amplification, nucleated cell counts were estimated. This table comes from immunoSEQ multiplex PCR, and its TCRdb copy is limited to in-frame clones, with some not included. Clone size and V and J calls were adopted from that table, with D and trimming inferred from the DNA. The table shows about 190,000 clones, with 85% to 90% occurring only once. This CDR3 has 15 residues. Germline V gene sequence: CDR1 LNHDA, CDR2 SQIVND (reference sequence). With 2 bases clipped from V and 2 bases from J, the junction kept 5 bases outside the gene matches. The receptor's source is a man between 45 and 60 years old with acute or convalescent COVID-19. Sequenced material: peripheral blood. The chain has TRBV19 and TRBJ2-7; 8 bases fit TRBD1. The CDR3 loop reads CASSITGTGTYEQYF. The CDR3 bases are TGTGCCAGTAGTATAACCGGGACAGGCACCTACGAGCAGTACTTC. The entire variable domain, with the rest obtained from reference TRBV19 and TRBJ2-7, is as follows: DGGITQSPKYLFRKEGQNVTLSCEQNLNHDAMYWYRQDPGQGLRLIYYSQIVNDFQKGDIAEGYSVSREKKESFPLTVTSAQKNPTAFYLCASSITGTGTYEQYFGPGTRLTVT.